This entry lists 3 T cell receptor beta chains sequenced from one sample in a study of blood T cell repertoires in COVID-19. Profiling relied on immunoSEQ multiplex PCR, and the TCRdb table lists in-frame clones only, not all of them. The sample holds over 250,000 clones; approximately 88% are singletons and the top ten take 1%. The specimen sequenced was PBMCs or T cells enriched from blood (not recorded which). These receptors came from a woman in her twenties or thirties who had recovered from COVID-19.

DNA of the CDR3: TGTGCCAGCAGCTTAAGACAGGGGCTGGGACAGCCCCAGCATTTT. This encodes CASSLRQGLGQPQHF. The V and J genes are TRBV7-2 and TRBJ1-5; 8 nucleotides agree with TRBD1. Germline V gives CDR1 SGHTA, CDR2 FQGNSA. The ends lost 2 bases at V and 7 bases at J; junction bases unmatched: 7. The CDR3 extends over 15 amino acids. Full variable domain (outside the CDR3, taken from reference TRBV7-2 and TRBJ1-5): GAGVSQSPSNKVTEKGKDVELRCDPISGHTALYWYRQSLGQGLEFLIYFQGNSAPDKSGLPSDRFSAERTGGSVSTLTIQRTQQEDSAVYLCASSLRQGLGQPQHFGDGTRLSIL.

This clone occurred many times. The chain couples TRBV27 to TRBJ2-7; TRBD1 might be the D (6 bases). The CDR3 loop spans 16 amino acids. V gave up 4 bases and J gave up 0 bases, with 16 bases separating them. Germline V CDR1 and CDR2: MNHEY, SMNVEV (reference sequence). The CDR3: CASSSLGQTSSYEQYF. CDR3 DNA: TGTGCCAGCAGTTCCTTAGGACAGACCTCCTCCTACGAGCAGTACTTC.

The chain's CDR3 is CASSSQPLTGPVVGYTF. In DNA form, the CDR3 reads TGCGCCAGCAGCTCTCAGCCCCTAACAGGGCCCGTAGTTGGCTACACCTTC. The chain combines TRBV5-1 with TRBJ1-2; a possible D gene is TRBD1 (6 bases). Deletions cut 3 bases from V and 7 bases from J, with 25 bases between. CDR3 length: 17 amino acids. Per germline, CDR1 SGHRS and CDR2 YFSETQ.